This T cell receptor (beta chain) stems from a study of T cells after yellow fever vaccination. On the study more broadly: SMART-Seq v4 Ultra Low Input handled preparation of low-cell-number fractions.

In regard to this clonotype: Its specificity is unknown.

Findings and limits, study-wide: Contamination of FACS-sorted repertoires by abundant clonotypes from the bulk population could occur. Among primary-vaccination clones, most reappeared after the booster, at almost 98% for CD4 and around 90% for CD8.

The V gene lost 4 bases and the J gene lost 2 bases, with 8 bases spanning the gap. The germline CDR1 and CDR2 sequences are DFQATT and SNEGSKA (reference sequence). CDR3 size: 12 residues. The 5'RACE template-switching step produced TCR cDNA and added a universal primer site and UMIs. One entry per CDR3 protein, called by TCRdb with MiXCR from the 5' RACE reads. The sample has some 560,000 distinct CDR3 sequences; 15% to 20% are singletons. V gene TRBV20-1 combines with J gene TRBJ1-2; D is ambiguous. Material: PBMCs, obtained 15 days after the yellow fever booster vaccination. This clonotype was sampled from a man aged 25-45 years who received the YFV17D yellow fever vaccine. The chain's CDR3 is CSAKWRNYGYTF. The DNA for the CDR3 is TGCAGTGCTAAATGGCGAAACTATGGCTACACCTTC.